These T cell receptor beta chains were read from a single sample in a study of shared clonotypes between healthy human individuals. Using immunoSEQ multiplex PCR, the repertoire was profiled, and TCRdb retains in-frame clones only, with some absent. The profile covers millions of clones, with approximately 94% appearing a single time and about 1.8% taken by the ten largest. The sequencing input was naive CD8+ T cells from PBMCs. All receptors derive from a man between 18 and 29 years old in good health. Some clones in this sample may be carry-over from other donors' samples. Each CDR3 is given with its conserved first and last residue. A D gene is named only where the DNA matches it firmly.

cdr3_aa | v_call | d_call | j_call
CASSERGAAYTEAFF | TRBV25-1 | - | TRBJ1-1
CASSLDRLFTYEQYF | TRBV5-1 | - | -
CASSKSNLRLADFADTQYF | TRBV27 | TRBD2 | TRBJ2-3
CASSQYSGSVDEQFF | TRBV7-6 | TRBD2 | TRBJ2-1
CASSYGPAGANYGYTF | TRBV6-5 | - | TRBJ1-2
CASSEISALGIGYTF | TRBV10-2 | - | TRBJ1-2
CASRSELPGELFF | TRBV5-4 | - | TRBJ2-2
CASSLLWTSVFNEQFF | TRBV7-9 | TRBD2 | TRBJ2-1
CSPGTSWNTGELFF | TRBV29-1 | TRBD2 | TRBJ2-2
CASSRDTGELFF | TRBV28 | - | TRBJ2-2
CASSGGQGKAEAFF | TRBV9 | TRBD1 | TRBJ1-1
CASSEVSRGDTQYF | TRBV7-2 | - | TRBJ2-3
CASSSGSWGTGRETQYF | TRBV5-4 | TRBD1 | TRBJ2-5
CASSTDRGRPFDGYTF | TRBV27 | TRBD1 | TRBJ1-2
CASSLEIAGGFYSEQYF | TRBV5-4 | TRBD2 | TRBJ2-7
CASSRLGQGAGEQYF | TRBV7-6 | TRBD1 | TRBJ2-7
CASRKGNTGELFF | TRBV19 | - | TRBJ2-2
CASSAKGYEQYF | TRBV2 | - | TRBJ2-7
CASSLAIRWYEQYF | TRBV11-2 | - | TRBJ2-7
CASSEVLVAGEGEAFF | TRBV6-1 | - | TRBJ1-1
CASLFGGGNTGELFF | TRBV28 | TRBD2 | TRBJ2-2
CASSLDNTDTQYF | TRBV11-2 | - | TRBJ2-3
CASSYSNGGSYEQYF | TRBV6-5 | TRBD2 | TRBJ2-7
CASSYQNEQFF | TRBV6-5 | - | TRBJ2-1
CASSGRDLEWTQYF | TRBV2 | - | TRBJ2-5
CASSQTGIAYEQYF | TRBV6-5 | TRBD1 | TRBJ2-7